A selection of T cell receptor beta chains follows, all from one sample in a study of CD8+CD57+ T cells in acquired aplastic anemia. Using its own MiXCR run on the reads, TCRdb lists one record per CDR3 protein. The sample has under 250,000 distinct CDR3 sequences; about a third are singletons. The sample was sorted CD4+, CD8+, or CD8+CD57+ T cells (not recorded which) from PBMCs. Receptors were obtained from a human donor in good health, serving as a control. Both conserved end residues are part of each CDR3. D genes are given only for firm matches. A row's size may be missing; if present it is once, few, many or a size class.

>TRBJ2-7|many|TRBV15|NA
TGTGCCACCAGCAGAGCCACCTGGGACGAGCAGTACTTC
CATSRATWDEQYF
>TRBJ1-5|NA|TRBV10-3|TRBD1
TGTGCCACCAGGGACAGGGTTGGAAATCAGCCCCAGCATTTT
CATRDRVGNQPQHF
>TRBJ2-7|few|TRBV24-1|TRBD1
TGTGCCAGCTCAGAAGGTGGACAGGGATATTACGAGCAGTACTTC
CASSEGGQGYYEQYF
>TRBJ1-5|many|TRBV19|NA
TGTGCCAGTAGTATAGCAACCAGGGGTCAGCCCCAGCATTTT
CASSIATRGQPQHF
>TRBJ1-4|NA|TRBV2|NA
TGTGCCAGCAGCCCCTTCGGCAAGTTGAATGAAAAACTGTTTTTT
CASSPFGKLNEKLFF
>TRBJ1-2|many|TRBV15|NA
TGTGCCACCAGCAGAGATCTCGGGGGGGGGAACTATGGCTACACCTTC
CATSRDLGGGNYGYTF
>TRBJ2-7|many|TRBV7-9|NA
TGTGCCAGCAGCCCAATAGTGGGACCCTTCTACGAGCAGTACTTC
CASSPIVGPFYEQYF
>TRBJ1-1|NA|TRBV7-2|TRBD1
TGTGCCAGCATCGGGACAGGGGGGAACACTGAAGCTTTCTTT
CASIGTGGNTEAFF
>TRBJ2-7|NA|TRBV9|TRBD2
TGTGCCAGCAGCCCGGGGGGTTTAGCACTCTACAAGCAGTACTTC
CASSPGGLALYKQYF
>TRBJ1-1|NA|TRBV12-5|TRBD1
TGTGCTAGTGGTTTGAAGGCAGGGGGCTCTGAAGCTTTCTTT
CASGLKAGGSEAFF